One sample yielded the 11 T cell receptor beta chains listed below, sequenced in a study of cytomegalovirus exposure and HLA in healthy donors. The table came from immunoSEQ multiplex PCR; TCRdb's copy has only in-frame clones and leaves some out. The data show over 250,000 clones, roughly 87% seen once. Sequenced material: PBMCs. These receptors were collected from a woman in her 30s in good health and CMV-seropositive.

V is TRBV5-4 and J is TRBJ1-2, with D tentatively TRBD1 (5 bases). Trimming cost V 0 bases and J 0 bases, with 15 bases left between them. Germline CDR1 reads SGHNT; CDR2 reads YYREEE (reference sequence). There are 17 residues in the CDR3. CDR3 DNA: TGTGCCAGCAGCTTGGGTAGAGGGGATCTACCTAACTATGGCTACACCTTC. This encodes CASSLGRGDLPNYGYTF.

The chain uses TRBV15 and TRBJ2-3; no clear D gene. V was trimmed by 1 base and J by 6 bases, leaving 8 bases between them. Germline V gene data show CDR1 as LNHNV and CDR2 as YYDKDF (reference sequence). The CDR3 is 13 amino acids. In DNA, the CDR3 is TGTGCCACCAGCAGAGGTTCCGGGGATACGCAGTATTTT. Protein: CATSRGSGDTQYF.

This chain links TRBV4-2 with TRBJ2-5; perhaps TRBD2 as D (5 bases). The CDR3 has 15 amino acids. The V end was cut by 5 bases, the J end by 3 bases, with 16 bases between. Germline loops: CDR1 LGHNA, CDR2 YNFKEQ. CDR3 amino acids: CASSVAARAEETQYF. In nucleotides, the CDR3 is TGTGCCAGCAGCGTCGCGGCGAGAGCGGAAGAGACCCAGTACTTC.

DNA for the CDR3: TGTGCCAGCAGCCCGACGGGGGGGACAGGGGAGCTGTTTTTT. Translating gives CASSPTGGTGELFF. This chain connects TRBV7-9 to TRBJ2-2; 8 positions agree with TRBD2. The CDR3 extends over 14 amino acids. V dropped 5 bases and J dropped 8; count of bases not matched to a gene: 7. Looked up from germline, CDR1 is SEHNR and CDR2 is FQNEAQ (reference sequence).

The chain carries TRBV5-1 and TRBJ2-1, with TRBD2 matching 13 bases. V lost 4 bases and J lost 9; bases outside the gene matches: 7. Germline CDR1 reads SGHRS; CDR2 reads YFSETQ. The CDR3 consists of 15 residues. The CDR3 protein is CASSLELAGGGEQFF. The CDR3, as DNA: TGCGCCAGCAGCCTGGAACTAGCGGGAGGGGGTGAGCAGTTCTTC.

The V call is TRBV2, the J call TRBJ2-1, with D possibly matching TRBD2 (6 bases). The V and J ends lost 8 bases and 0 bases respectively, with 8 bases between them. Germline lookup yields CDR1 SNHLY and CDR2 FYNNEI. The CDR3 loop spans 13 amino acids. The CDR3 region is CASGGSSYNEQFF. The CDR3 region has the DNA TGTGCCAGCGGAGGGAGCTCCTACAATGAGCAGTTCTTC.

The genes are TRBV27 and TRBJ2-1, with D possibly being TRBD2 (5 bases). The germline CDR1 and CDR2 sequences are MNHEY and SMNVEV (reference sequence). Trimming left V 1 base short and J 1 base short, with 8 bases between. CDR3 size: 15 residues. CDR3 nucleotides: TGTGCCAGCAGTTTATGGGCGGGTTCCTACAATGAGCAGTTCTTC. Translation: CASSLWAGSYNEQFF.

This clone was counted ten times or more. The genes are TRBV2 and TRBJ2-1, with 9 bases aligning to TRBD2. The length of the CDR3 is 15 residues. The ends lost 6 bases at V and 6 bases at J; junction bases unmatched: 9. The germline gives CDR1 SNHLY, CDR2 FYNNEI. The CDR3 DNA sequence: TGTGCCAGCAGGGTACTAGCGGGCTATCTCAATGAGCAGTTCTTC. Translation: CASRVLAGYLNEQFF.

The gene calls are TRBV27 and TRBJ2-5; 8 bases are shared with TRBD1. The germline V gene has CDR1 MNHEY and CDR2 SMNVEV (reference sequence). V shed 5 bases, J shed 5 bases, and the junction held 7 bases outside the gene matches. The CDR3 extends over 14 amino acids. CDR3 nucleotides: TGTGCCAGCAGTCCGAGACAGGGGCCGGAGACCCAGTACTTC. It yields the protein CASSPRQGPETQYF.

This clone was picked up one time. V gene TRBV15 combines with J gene TRBJ2-5; either TRBD1 or TRBD2 may supply D (5 bases each). The CDR3 consists of 14 residues. The ends were cut back, 7 bases at V and 5 bases at J, with 17 bases in the middle. Germline CDR1 LNHNV, CDR2 YYDKDF (reference sequence). CDR3 amino acids: CATTGTRGVETQYF. CDR3 DNA sequence: TGTGCCACCACCGGGACCCGTGGTGTGGAGACCCAGTACTTC. Full variable domain (rest looked up from reference TRBV15 and TRBJ2-5): DAMVIQNPRYQVTQFGKPVTLSCSQTLNHNVMYWYQQKSSQAPKLLFHYYDKDFNNEADTPDNFQSRRPNTSFCFLDIRSPGLGDTAMYLCATTGTRGVETQYFGPGTRLLVL.

This chain uses TRBV10-3 with TRBJ2-3, with 9 bases aligning to TRBD2. This CDR3 contains 15 residues. Per germline, CDR1 ENHRY and CDR2 SYGVKD. Unmatched junction bases numbered 8, after V lost 6 bases and J lost 4 bases. The CDR3 coding sequence is TGTGCCATCAGGCCAGATGTAGCGGGGGCAGATACGCAGTATTTT. It translates to CAIRPDVAGADTQYF.